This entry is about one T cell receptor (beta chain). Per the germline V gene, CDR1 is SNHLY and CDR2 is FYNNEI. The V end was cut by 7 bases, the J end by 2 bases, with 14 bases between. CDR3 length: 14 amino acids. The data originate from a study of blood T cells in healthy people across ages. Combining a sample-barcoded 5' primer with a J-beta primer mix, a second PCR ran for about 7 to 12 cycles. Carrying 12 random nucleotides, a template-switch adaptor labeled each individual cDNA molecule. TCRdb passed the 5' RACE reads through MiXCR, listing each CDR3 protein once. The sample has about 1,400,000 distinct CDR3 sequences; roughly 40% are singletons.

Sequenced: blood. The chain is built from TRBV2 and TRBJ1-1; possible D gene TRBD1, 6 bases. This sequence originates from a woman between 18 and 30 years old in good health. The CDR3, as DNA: TGTGCCAGCAAAGGGGGGAGTGGAAACACTGAAGCTTTCTTT. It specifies CASKGGSGNTEAFF.